This T cell receptor (beta chain) was retrieved from a study of shared clonotypes between healthy human individuals. Overall study findings and caveats: Larger estimated richness was generally recorded for naive subsets relative to memory subsets.

Note on this clone: Antigen specificity is unknown.

Several immunoSEQ 96-well plates shared each subset's DNA, each plate a replicate. Clones were read by immunoSEQ multiplex PCR, and TCRdb kept only the in-frame ones, dropping some. The profile covers around 1,900,000 clones, with about 94% appearing a single time and more than 1.5% taken by the ten largest. Naive-designated CD8 cells lacked CD45RO, were positively enriched for CCR7, and omitted terminally differentiated effector memory CD45RA+ cells. Germline V gene lookup returns CDR1 MGHRA and CDR2 YSYEKL. Trimming took 2 bases from V and 0 from J, leaving 13 bases between them. The CDR3 contains 16 residues.

Input material: naive CD8+ T cells from PBMCs. The rearrangement links TRBV4-1 to TRBJ1-1; D gene ambiguous. This clonotype was obtained from a man in his late teens or twenties in good health. Some clones in this sample may be carry-over from other donors' samples. CDR3: CASSQPLARMNTEAFF. DNA of the CDR3: TGCGCCAGCAGCCAACCATTGGCCCGGATGAACACTGAAGCTTTCTTT.